This T cell receptor beta chain came from a study of shared clonotypes between healthy human individuals. Study-wide background: Each donor had three CD4 naive, three CD4 memory, two CD8 naive and one CD8 memory plate.

The DNA input per sorted-subset replicate PCR was approximately 210 ng, corresponding to roughly 30,000 T cell genomes. As handled by the study authors: Quality scores were absent from the junction-only immunoSEQ sequences, so filtering differed. Clones were read by immunoSEQ multiplex PCR, and TCRdb kept only the in-frame ones, dropping some. From that table come the V and J calls and clone size; the DNA was used to work out D and trimming. The sample lists roughly 700,000 clones; about 74% were seen once. Study-wide points: The study found about 5% of naive CD4 clonotypes shared across a few donors.

V was pared by 5 bases and J by 0 bases, with 7 bases between. CDR1 is SGHRS, CDR2 YFSETQ, per germline. The CDR3 covers 13 residues. On this clone: The antigen remains undetermined.

The TCR was taken from a woman under 40 in good health. The rearrangement joins TRBV5-1 to TRBJ2-3; D is tentatively TRBD1 or TRBD2 (5 bases each). The sample taken for sequencing was memory CD4+ T cells sorted from blood. The subset is: CD45RA-negative fraction. CDR3 bases: TGCGCCAGCAGTGGGGGTAGCACAGATACGCAGTATTTT. Its protein product is CASSGGSTDTQYF. The whole variable domain, filled in from reference TRBV5-1 and TRBJ2-3, reads KAGVTQTPRYLIKTRGQQVTLSCSPISGHRSVSWYQQTPGQGLQFLFEYFSETQRNKGNFPGRFSGRQFSNSRSEMNVSTLELGDSALYLCASSGGSTDTQYFGPGTRLTVL.